Below are 16 T cell receptor beta chains sequenced from a single sample in a study of blood T cell repertoires in COVID-19. Profiling relied on immunoSEQ multiplex PCR, and the TCRdb table lists in-frame clones only, not all of them. The sample holds some 370,000 clones; roughly 90% are singletons and the top ten take around 1.2%. The specimen sequenced was peripheral blood. These receptors were collected from a man between 35 and 55 years old with acute or convalescent COVID-19.

V gene TRBV12-3 or TRBV12-4 combines with J gene TRBJ1-1; 7 positions match TRBD1. Trimming removed 5 bases from V and 4 bases from J; junction bases left unmatched: 4. This CDR3 is 13 amino acids long. The CDR3 DNA is TGTGCCAGCAGTCAGGGGACAGTCACTGAAGCTTTCTTT. Protein product: CASSQGTVTEAFF.

V is TRBV28 and J is TRBJ1-2, with D tentatively TRBD1 (6 bases). The ends were cut back, 9 bases at V and 5 bases at J, with 16 bases in the middle. The length of the CDR3 is 13 residues. The germline CDR1 and CDR2 sequences are MDHEN and SYDVKM. CDR3 sequence reads: CASSPGGGYGYTF. The DNA of the CDR3 is TGTGCCAGTAGTCCGGGGGGCGGGTATGGCTACACCTTC.

The chain links TRBV11-2 to TRBJ2-2, with D tentatively TRBD2 (5 bases). Germline CDR1 SGHAT, CDR2 FQNNGV. This CDR3 region has 16 residues. Trimming left V 3 bases short and J 0 bases short, with 11 bases between. For the CDR3, the DNA is TGTGCCAGCAGCTTGAGTATGGGAGCGAACACCGGGGAGCTGTTTTTT. Its translation is CASSLSMGANTGELFF.

The chain employs TRBV16 and TRBJ1-6, with a possible D match to TRBD1 (6 bases). The CDR3 is 16 residues long. V was trimmed by 0 bases and J by 4 bases, leaving 10 bases between them. Germline CDR1 KGHSY, CDR2 FQNENV. The CDR3 region is CASSQSQGRYNSPLHF. In DNA, the CDR3 is TGTGCCAGCAGCCAATCACAGGGACGTTATAATTCACCCCTCCACTTT. The full variable domain, with the rest looked up from reference TRBV16 and TRBJ1-6, is GEEVAQTPKHLVRGEGQKAKLYCAPIKGHSYVFWYQQVLKNEFKFLISFQNENVFDETGMPKERFSAKCLPNSPCSLEIQATKLEDSAVYFCASSQSQGRYNSPLHFGNGTRLTVT.

The count of this clone is one. The chain carries TRBV28 and TRBJ1-1; D is possibly TRBD1 (6 bases). Germline CDR1 MDHEN, CDR2 SYDVKM. Trimming stripped 5 bases from V and 6 bases from J, with 22 bases between. The CDR3 loop spans 16 amino acids. The CDR3 loop reads CASSVSLGAGAAEAFF. The DNA of the CDR3 is TGTGCCAGCAGTGTATCCCTAGGGGCAGGGGCGGCTGAAGCTTTCTTT.

This chain links TRBV7-8 with TRBJ1-3, with D unresolved. This CDR3 has 15 residues. Trimming stripped 1 base from V and 0 bases from J, with 7 bases between. Germline CDR1 reads SGHVS; CDR2 reads FQNEAQ. The CDR3 sequence is CASSLGQNSGNTIYF. The CDR3 DNA reads as TGTGCCAGCAGCTTAGGCCAGAACTCTGGAAACACCATATATTTT.

This chain links TRBV27 with TRBJ1-1; no clear D. V shed 6 bases and J shed 7 bases, with 18 bases lying between them. The CDR3 extends over 14 amino acids. CDR1 and CDR2 (germline): MNHEY, SMNVEV (reference sequence). The CDR3, as DNA: TGTGCCAGCAGCCCCCTTAGGGAGACAAGTGAAGCTTTCTTT. It is translated as CASSPLRETSEAFF.

This chain joins TRBV29-1 and TRBJ1-4; D is unclear. Trimming stripped 5 bases from V and 0 bases from J, with 7 bases between. This CDR3 contains 13 residues. Germline lookup yields CDR1 SQVTM and CDR2 ANQGSEA. Here the CDR3 reads CSVSSATNEKLFF. In DNA, the CDR3 is TGCAGCGTTTCCAGTGCAACTAATGAAAAACTGTTTTTT.

The chain combines TRBV28 with TRBJ2-7; maybe TRBD1 (5 bases). From germline, CDR1 is MDHEN and CDR2 SYDVKM. Trimming shortened V by 2 bases and J by 3 bases, and 8 bases separated the two germline ends. The length of the CDR3 is 13 residues. CDR3 amino acids: CASSLRTGYEQYF. CDR3 DNA sequence: TGTGCCAGCAGTTTACGTACAGGCTACGAGCAGTACTTC.

The chain employs TRBV19 and TRBJ2-4; possibly TRBD2 for D (5 bases). This CDR3 region has 13 residues. V was cut by 1 base and J by 11 bases, with 12 bases left in between. Looked up from germline, CDR1 is LNHDA and CDR2 is SQIVND (reference sequence). DNA of the CDR3: TGTGCCAGTAGTATAGTTCGAGCCGGGGTTCAGTACTTC. The encoded protein is CASSIVRAGVQYF. Full variable domain (remainder filled in from reference TRBV19 and TRBJ2-4): DGGITQSPKYLFRKEGQNVTLSCEQNLNHDAMYWYRQDPGQGLRLIYYSQIVNDFQKGDIAEGYSVSREKKESFPLTVTSAQKNPTAFYLCASSIVRAGVQYFGAGTRLSVL.

The rearrangement links TRBV7-2 to TRBJ1-5, with D possibly matching TRBD1 (6 bases). Trimming took off 2 bases at V and 2 bases at J, with 16 bases between the two ends. Per the germline V gene, CDR1 is SGHTA and CDR2 is FQGNSA. CDR3 size: 17 residues. The CDR3 loop reads CASSLWGTGSGNQPQHF. Here the CDR3 DNA reads TGTGCCAGCAGCTTATGGGGAACAGGGTCAGGCAATCAGCCCCAGCATTTT.

The chain joins TRBV19 to TRBJ1-2; 10 bases are a match to TRBD1. Trimming at V came to 5 bases and at J to 2 bases, leaving 17 bases not matched to a gene. CDR1 and CDR2 (germline): LNHDA, SQIVND (reference sequence). This CDR3 spans 19 amino acids. The CDR3 region is CASSPSPGQGSMVNYGYTF. The CDR3, as DNA: TGTGCCAGTAGTCCTTCTCCGGGACAGGGGTCGATGGTAAACTATGGCTACACCTTC.

The chain has TRBV6-2 or TRBV6-3 and TRBJ2-3; TRBD2 matches 12 bases. Germline V CDR1 and CDR2: MNHEY, SVGEGT. J was trimmed by 3 bases and V by 4 bases; bases with no gene match: 17. CDR3 length: 20 amino acids. CDR3 nucleotide sequence: TGTGCCAGCAGTTCCCCGGCTAGCGGGAGGGCCGAATTTGCTACAGATACGCAGTATTTT. It encodes CASSSPASGRAEFATDTQYF.

The chain recombines TRBV10-1 with TRBJ1-2; the D is unclear. V lost 3 bases and J lost 0, with 17 bases in between. Germline V CDR1 and CDR2: WNHNN, SYGVQD (reference sequence). This CDR3 is built from 17 residues. Here the CDR3 DNA reads TGCGCCAGCAGTGAAAGTGGGCCGGAACGGTCTAACTATGGCTACACCTTC. Translation: CASSESGPERSNYGYTF.

This sequence joins TRBV7-2 and TRBJ1-5, with no clear D. V was cut by 1 base and J by 8 bases, with 15 bases left in between. The germline gives CDR1 SGHTA, CDR2 FQGNSA. This CDR3 region has 15 residues. CDR3 nucleotides: TGTGCCAGCAGCTTAGGGTACAGCCAAATGGAGCCCCAGCATTTT. Residues: CASSLGYSQMEPQHF.

The V call is TRBV19, the J call TRBJ1-3; no clear D gene. The V end lost 3 bases, the J end lost 1 base, and 13 bases lay between the germline ends. This CDR3 comprises 16 residues. CDR1 is LNHDA, CDR2 SQIVND, per germline (reference sequence). The CDR3 here is CASSMSRQFSGNTIYF. The CDR3 bases are TGTGCCAGTAGTATGTCGAGGCAGTTTTCTGGAAACACCATATATTTT.